The 7 T cell receptor beta chains presented below share a single source sample, sequenced in a study of monozygotic twins with inflammatory bowel disease. TCRdb processed the 5' RACE reads again and assigns one entry to each CDR3 protein, with no DNA. Its table records about 440,000 distinct CDR3 sequences. The sample was blood. The origin of the receptors is a human donor with ulcerative colitis or Crohn's disease, or a healthy co-twin of an affected twin (not recorded which).

The CDR3 sequence: CATSRDGGSGDFF. This chain connects TRBV15 to TRBJ1-3; there is no DNA to check the TCRdb D call of TRBD1. The CDR3 runs to 13 residues. The germline gives CDR1 LNHNV, CDR2 YYDKDF (reference sequence).

The chain recombines TRBV29-1 with TRBJ1-2; TCRdb gives TRBD1 as the D gene, but with no DNA this cannot be confirmed. Germline CDR1 reads SQVTM; CDR2 reads ANQGSEA. This CDR3 comprises 13 residues. The CDR3 region is CSVGTGQNYGYTF.

This rearrangement joins TRBV10-3 to TRBJ2-3; lacking DNA, the TRBD1 call made by TCRdb goes unchecked. The V gene's germline CDR1 is ENHRY and CDR2 SYGVKD. The CDR3 consists of 14 residues. The CDR3 protein is CAIGRGTGVDTQYF.

This chain's CDR3 is CASSPFTSGSEETQYF. The chain couples TRBV7-2 to TRBJ2-5; checking the TCRdb D call of TRBD2 is not possible without DNA. The germline gives CDR1 SGHTA, CDR2 FQGNSA. CDR3 length equals 16 residues. The full variable domain, rest sourced from reference TRBV7-2 and TRBJ2-5, is GAGVSQSPSNKVTEKGKDVELRCDPISGHTALYWYRQSLGQGLEFLIYFQGNSAPDKSGLPSDRFSAERTGGSVSTLTIQRTQQEDSAVYLCASSPFTSGSEETQYFGPGTRLLVL.

The chain has TRBV29-1 and TRBJ1-1; TCRdb gives TRBD1 as the D gene, but with no DNA this cannot be confirmed. The CDR3 is 15 amino acids. Germline V gene lookup returns CDR1 SQVTM and CDR2 ANQGSEA. CDR3 loop: CSVVGSGTWRTEAFF.

The rearrangement uses TRBV9 and TRBJ2-1; lacking DNA, the TRBD2 call made by TCRdb goes unchecked. Germline V gives CDR1 SGDLS, CDR2 YYNGEE. CDR3 length: 13 amino acids. CDR3 region: CASSRSGSNEQFF.

The chain carries TRBV5-1 and TRBJ2-3; as DNA is missing, the TRBD2 call by TCRdb cannot be tested. The length of the CDR3 is 16 residues. CDR1 and CDR2 (germline): SGHRS, YFSETQ. The CDR3: CASSLQLAGGTDTQYF.